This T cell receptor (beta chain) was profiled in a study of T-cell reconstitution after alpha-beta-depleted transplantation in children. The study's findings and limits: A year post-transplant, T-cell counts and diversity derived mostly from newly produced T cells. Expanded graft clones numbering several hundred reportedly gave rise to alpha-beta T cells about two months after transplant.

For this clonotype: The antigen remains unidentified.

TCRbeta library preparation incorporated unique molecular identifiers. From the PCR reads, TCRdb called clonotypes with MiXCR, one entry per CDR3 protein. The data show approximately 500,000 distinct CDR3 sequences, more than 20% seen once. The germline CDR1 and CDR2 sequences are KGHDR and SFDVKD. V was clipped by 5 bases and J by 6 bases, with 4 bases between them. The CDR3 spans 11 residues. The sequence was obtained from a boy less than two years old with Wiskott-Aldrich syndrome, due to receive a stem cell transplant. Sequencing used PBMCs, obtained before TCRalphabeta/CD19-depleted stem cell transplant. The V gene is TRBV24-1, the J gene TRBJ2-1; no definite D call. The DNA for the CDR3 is TGTGCCACCAGTGCCAGCAATGAGCAGTTCTTC. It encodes CATSASNEQFF.